What follows are 12 T cell receptor beta chains derived from one specimen sequenced in a study of T cells after posttransplantation cyclophosphamide. Here immunoSEQ multiplex PCR was the method, and the copy in TCRdb shows in-frame clones only, minus some. Of about 47,000 clones listed, 92% are singletons. The sequencing sample was made of PBMCs. The receptors derive from a woman aged 50 to 60 in good health and a related stem cell transplant donor.

This chain uses TRBV5-1 with TRBJ2-3; D is unresolved. The V gene lost 5 bases and the J gene lost 2 bases, with 9 bases spanning the gap. The CDR3 covers 13 residues. Germline-derived CDR1 and CDR2 are SGHRS and YFSETQ. CDR3 amino acids: CASRRVPTDTQYF. The CDR3, as DNA: TGCGCCAGCAGGCGAGTCCCCACAGATACGCAGTATTTT.

This clone appeared once. The rearrangement joins TRBV5-1 to TRBJ1-1; TRBD1 is a possible D gene (6 bases). V lost 4 bases and J lost 5, with 12 bases in between. There are 13 residues in the CDR3. Per germline, CDR1 SGHRS and CDR2 YFSETQ. The chain's CDR3 is CASSIGGGTEAFF. As DNA, the CDR3 is TGCGCCAGCAGCATAGGGGGTGGTACTGAAGCTTTCTTT.

The CDR3 DNA reads TGCGCCAGCAGCTTCGGTTTCACCGGGGAGCTGTTTTTT. As protein: CASSFGFTGELFF. The chain joins TRBV5-1 to TRBJ2-2; D remains unclear. The CDR3 loop spans 13 amino acids. Between the trimmed V and J ends, which lost 2 bases and 4 bases, there was a span of 6 bases. Per germline, CDR1 SGHRS and CDR2 YFSETQ.

The chain recombines TRBV7-6 with TRBJ2-3; 8 bases match TRBD2. Looked up from germline, CDR1 is SGHVS and CDR2 is FNYEAQ. The CDR3 spans 14 residues. V was pared by 5 bases and J by 6 bases, with 7 bases of the junction left unmatched. In nucleotides, the CDR3 is TGTGCCAGCAGCACGGGACTAGATTCCGATACGCAGTATTTT. This translates into CASSTGLDSDTQYF.

J is TRBJ2-3 and V is TRBV5-4; 8 bases map to TRBD2. CDR3 length equals 18 residues. The germline gives CDR1 SGHNT, CDR2 YYREEE (reference sequence). V lost 2 bases to trimming and J lost 0 bases; unmatched junction nucleotides: 11. The CDR3, as DNA: TGTGCCAGCAGCTTAATGGGGGCGGGAGGTACTAGCACAGATACGCAGTATTTT. It specifies CASSLMGAGGTSTDTQYF.

This sequence joins TRBV27 and TRBJ1-4; no clear D gene. V was trimmed by 6 bases and J by 2 bases, leaving 10 bases between them. This CDR3 is 14 amino acids long. Germline V CDR1 and CDR2: MNHEY, SMNVEV (reference sequence). In DNA, the CDR3 is TGTGCCAGCAGCTACGCCAGGACTAATGAAAAACTGTTTTTT. It is translated as CASSYARTNEKLFF.

The V gene is TRBV6-1, the J gene TRBJ2-7; D uncertain. Germline V CDR1 and CDR2: MNHNS, SASEGT. The CDR3 length is 13 residues. V dropped 7 bases and J dropped 1 base, with 11 bases sitting between them. CDR3 bases: TGTGCCAGCACCCTGGCCAATTCCTACGAGCAGTACTTC. Its protein product is CASTLANSYEQYF.

The chain combines TRBV6-6 with TRBJ1-4; 10 nucleotides line up with TRBD1. CDR3 length equals 13 residues. Germline loops: CDR1 MNHNY, CDR2 SVGAGI (reference sequence). V lost 6 bases and J lost 8; bases outside the gene matches: 3. Written as DNA, the CDR3 is TGTGCCAGCAGGGACAGGGGGGAGGAAAAACTGTTTTTT. The encoded protein is CASRDRGEEKLFF.

The chain uses TRBV5-6 and TRBJ2-7; D perhaps matches TRBD1 (6 bases). The CDR3 extends over 15 amino acids. Between the trimmed V and J ends, which lost 2 bases and 7 bases, there was a span of 19 bases. From germline, CDR1 is SGHDT and CDR2 YYEEEE. CDR3 coding DNA: TGTGCCAGCAGCTTTGGGCCAAGGGAAGGGACAGAGCAGTACTTC. Translated: CASSFGPREGTEQYF.

The chain is built from TRBV6-1 and TRBJ1-3; 7 bases are shared with TRBD1. Germline V gene lookup returns CDR1 MNHNS and CDR2 SASEGT. The J segment lost 11 bases and the V segment lost 8 bases, leaving 12 bases of the junction unmatched. The CDR3 is 13 amino acids. As DNA, the CDR3 is TGTGCCAGCTCTTCCTCAGGGGGGAGCGCCATATATTTT. This encodes CASSSSGGSAIYF.

The chain links TRBV5-5 to TRBJ2-7, with D possibly TRBD1 on 5 matching bases. The CDR3 is 14 amino acids. Trimming left V 0 bases short and J 0 bases short, with 7 bases between. Germline CDR1 is SGHKS and CDR2 is YYEKEE (reference sequence). The DNA for the CDR3 is TGTGCCAGCAGCTTGGACAGGTCCTCCTACGAGCAGTACTTC. It encodes CASSLDRSSYEQYF.

The chain combines TRBV5-5 with TRBJ2-7; the D is unclear. Germline V gene data show CDR1 as SGHKS and CDR2 as YYEKEE (reference sequence). Trimming stripped 3 bases from V and 5 bases from J, with 9 bases between. The CDR3 has 12 residues. For the CDR3, the DNA is TGTGCCAGCAGCTCCCCTCGAGACGAGCAGTACTTC. This codes for CASSSPRDEQYF.